The text below deals with one TCR beta chain. The CDR3 is 16 amino acids. V shed 3 bases and J 0 bases; nucleotides not matched to a gene: 4. The V gene's germline CDR1 is SNHLY and CDR2 FYNNEI. Repertoires were generated with immunoSEQ multiplex PCR, while TCRdb's copy carries only in-frame clones and drops some. The sample includes about 44,000 clones, 89% of them seen just once. This entry belongs to a study of blood T cell repertoires in COVID-19. Study at large: PBMCs, B-cell-depleted T cells, or T cells provided the cDNA or gDNA that made up the material.

V and J are TRBV2 and TRBJ2-2, with 7 bases fitting TRBD1. The sample taken for sequencing was peripheral blood. The source is a man between 65 and 85 years old with active COVID-19. The CDR3 region is CASSEQGVANTGELFF. The CDR3 region has the DNA TGTGCCAGCAGTGAGCAGGGGGTAGCGAACACCGGGGAGCTGTTTTTT. The full variable domain, rest sourced from reference TRBV2 and TRBJ2-2, is EPEVTQTPSHQVTQMGQEVILRCVPISNHLYFYWYRQILGQKVEFLVSFYNNEISEKSEIFDDQFSVERPDGSNFTLKIRSTKLEDSAMYFCASSEQGVANTGELFFGEGSRLTVL.